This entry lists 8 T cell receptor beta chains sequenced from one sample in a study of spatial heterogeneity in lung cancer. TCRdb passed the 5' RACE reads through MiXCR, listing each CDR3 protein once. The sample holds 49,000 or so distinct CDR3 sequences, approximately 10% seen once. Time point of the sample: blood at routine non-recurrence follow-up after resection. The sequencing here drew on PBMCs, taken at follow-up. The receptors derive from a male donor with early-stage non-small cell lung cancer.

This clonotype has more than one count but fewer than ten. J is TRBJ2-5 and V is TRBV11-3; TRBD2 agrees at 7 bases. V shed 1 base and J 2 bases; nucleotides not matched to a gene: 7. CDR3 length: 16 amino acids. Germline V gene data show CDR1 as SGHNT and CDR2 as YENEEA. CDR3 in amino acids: CASSLGTSSGQETQYF. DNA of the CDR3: TGTGCCAGCAGCTTAGGGACCTCTAGCGGACAAGAGACCCAGTACTTC. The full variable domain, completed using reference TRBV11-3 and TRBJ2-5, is EAGVVQSPRYKIIEKKQPVAFWCNPISGHNTLYWYLQNLGQGPELLIRYENEEAVDDSQLPKDRFSAERLKGVDSTLKIQPAELGDSAVYLCASSLGTSSGQETQYFGPGTRLLVL.

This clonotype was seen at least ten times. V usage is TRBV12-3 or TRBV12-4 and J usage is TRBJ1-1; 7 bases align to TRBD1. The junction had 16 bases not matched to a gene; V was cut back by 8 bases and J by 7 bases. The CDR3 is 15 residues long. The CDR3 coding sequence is TGTGCCAGCCAAAGCCTGGTTGCAGGGGGAGGTGAAGCTTTCTTT. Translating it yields CASQSLVAGGGEAFF.

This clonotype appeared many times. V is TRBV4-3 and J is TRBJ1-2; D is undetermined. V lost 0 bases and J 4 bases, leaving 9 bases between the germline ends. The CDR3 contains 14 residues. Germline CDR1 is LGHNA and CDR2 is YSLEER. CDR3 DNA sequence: TGCGCCAGCAGCCAAGATAACACCTTCTATGGCTACACCTTC. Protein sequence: CASSQDNTFYGYTF.

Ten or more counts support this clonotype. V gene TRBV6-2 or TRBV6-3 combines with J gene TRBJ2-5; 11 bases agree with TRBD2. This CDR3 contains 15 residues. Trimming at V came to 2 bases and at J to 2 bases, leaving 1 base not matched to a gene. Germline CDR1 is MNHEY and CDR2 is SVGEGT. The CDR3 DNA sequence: TGTGCCAGCAGTTACCGGACTAGCGGGCAAGAGACCCAGTACTTC. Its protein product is CASSYRTSGQETQYF.

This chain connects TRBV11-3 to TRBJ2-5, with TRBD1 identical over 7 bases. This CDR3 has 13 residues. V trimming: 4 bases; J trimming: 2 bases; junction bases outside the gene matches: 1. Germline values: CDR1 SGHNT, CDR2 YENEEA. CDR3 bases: TGTGCCAGCAGCTCGACAGGGCAAGAGACCCAGTACTTC. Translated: CASSSTGQETQYF.

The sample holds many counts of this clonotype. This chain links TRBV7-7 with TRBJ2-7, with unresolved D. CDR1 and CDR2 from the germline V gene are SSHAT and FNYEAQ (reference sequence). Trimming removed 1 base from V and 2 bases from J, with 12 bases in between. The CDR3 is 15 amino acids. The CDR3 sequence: CASSLEAGPTYEQYF. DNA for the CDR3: TGTGCCAGCAGCTTAGAGGCAGGACCTACCTACGAGCAGTACTTC.

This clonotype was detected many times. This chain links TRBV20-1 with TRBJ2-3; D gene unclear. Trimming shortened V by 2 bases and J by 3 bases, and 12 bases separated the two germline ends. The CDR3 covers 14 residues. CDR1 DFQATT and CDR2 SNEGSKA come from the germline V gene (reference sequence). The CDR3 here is CSARTDIGTDTQYF. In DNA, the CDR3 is TGCAGTGCTAGAACTGATATAGGGACAGATACGCAGTATTTT.

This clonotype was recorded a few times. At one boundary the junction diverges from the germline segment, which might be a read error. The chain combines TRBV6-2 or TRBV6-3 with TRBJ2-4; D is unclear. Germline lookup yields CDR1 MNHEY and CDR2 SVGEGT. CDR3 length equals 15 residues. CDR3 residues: CASSYSSLAQNIQYF. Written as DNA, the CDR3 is TGTGCCAGCAGTTACTCCTCCTTAGCCCAAAACATTCAGTACTTC.